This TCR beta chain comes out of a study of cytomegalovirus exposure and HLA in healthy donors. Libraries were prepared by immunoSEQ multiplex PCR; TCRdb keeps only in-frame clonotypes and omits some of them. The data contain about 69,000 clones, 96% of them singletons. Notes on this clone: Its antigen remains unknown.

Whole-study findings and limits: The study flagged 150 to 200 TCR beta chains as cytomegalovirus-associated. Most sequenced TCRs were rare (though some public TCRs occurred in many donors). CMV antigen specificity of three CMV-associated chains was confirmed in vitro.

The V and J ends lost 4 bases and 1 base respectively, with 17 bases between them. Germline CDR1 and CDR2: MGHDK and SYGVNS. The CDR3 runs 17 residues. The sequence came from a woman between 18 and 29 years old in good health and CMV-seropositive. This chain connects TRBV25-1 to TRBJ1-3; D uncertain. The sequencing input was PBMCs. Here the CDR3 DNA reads TGTGCCAGCAGTGCCCATGCGGGCAGGTATTCTGGAAACACCATATATTTT. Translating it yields CASSAHAGRYSGNTIYF. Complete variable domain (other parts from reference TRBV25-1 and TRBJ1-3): EADIYQTPRYLVIGTGKKITLECSQTMGHDKMYWYQQDPGMELHLIHYSYGVNSTEKGDLSSESTVSRIRTEHFPLTLESARPSHTSQYLCASSAHAGRYSGNTIYFGEGSWLTVV.